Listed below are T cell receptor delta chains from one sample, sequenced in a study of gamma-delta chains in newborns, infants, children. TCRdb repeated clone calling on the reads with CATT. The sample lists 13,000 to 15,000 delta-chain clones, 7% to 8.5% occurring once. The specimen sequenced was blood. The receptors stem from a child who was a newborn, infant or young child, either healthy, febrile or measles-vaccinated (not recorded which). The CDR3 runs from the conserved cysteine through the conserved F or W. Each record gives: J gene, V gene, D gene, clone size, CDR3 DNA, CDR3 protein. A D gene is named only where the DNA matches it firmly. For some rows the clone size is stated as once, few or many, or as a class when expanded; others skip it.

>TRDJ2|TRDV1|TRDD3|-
TGTGCTCTTGGGGAAATCTCCGGGGGATACCCATTGACAGCACAACTCTTCTTT
CALGEISGGYPLTAQLFF
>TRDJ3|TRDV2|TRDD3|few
TGTGCCTGTGACACGGCTGGGGGCCTCGCCTGGGACACCCGACAGATGTTTTTC
CACDTAGGLAWDTRQMFF
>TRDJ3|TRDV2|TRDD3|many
TGTGCCTGTGACTCCGTACTGGGGGCCTGGGACACCCGACAGATGTTTTTC
CACDSVLGAWDTRQMFF
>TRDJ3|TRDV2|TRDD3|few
TGTGCCTGTGACACCTGGGGGATTCGTAGCTCCTGGGACACCCGGCAGATGTTTTTC
CACDTWGIRSSWDTRQMFF
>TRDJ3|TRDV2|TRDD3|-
TGTGCCTGTGACACCTACTGGGGGATACTCCCCTGGGACACCCGACAGATGTTTTTC
CACDTYWGILPWDTRQMFF
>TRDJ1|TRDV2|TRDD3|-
TGTGCCTGTGATACTCTTCTACTGGGGGATACGCAGCGCACCGATAAACTCATCTTT
CACDTLLLGDTQRTDKLIF
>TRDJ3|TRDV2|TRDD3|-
TGTGCCTGTGACACCGCCGGGGGATACTTCTCCTGGGACACCCGACAGATGTTTTTC
CACDTAGGYFSWDTRQMFF
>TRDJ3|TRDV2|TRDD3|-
TGTGCCTGTGACACCGTACTGGGGGACAACAGCTCCTGGGACACCCGACAGATGTTTTTC
CACDTVLGDNSSWDTRQMFF
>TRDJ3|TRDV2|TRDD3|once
TGTGCCTGTGACCCACTAATACTGGGGGATAGCTCCTGGGACACCCGACAGATGTTTTTC
CACDPLILGDSSWDTRQMFF
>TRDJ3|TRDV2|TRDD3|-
TGTGCCTGTGACTCGTACTGGGGGATAGAGTCCTGGGACACCCGACAGATGTTTTTC
CACDSYWGIESWDTRQMFF
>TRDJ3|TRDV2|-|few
TGTGCCTGTGACACATTTGGGGACTCCTGGGACACCCGACAGATGTTTTTC
CACDTFGDSWDTRQMFF
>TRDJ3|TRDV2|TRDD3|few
TGTGCCTGTGACAAAATACTGGGGGATACCAGCTCCTGGGACACCCGACAGATGTTTTTC
CACDKILGDTSSWDTRQMFF
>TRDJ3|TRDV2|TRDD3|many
TGTGCCTGTGACATTCTTACTGGGGATCGCTCCTGGGACACCCGACAGATGTTTTTC
CACDILTGDRSWDTRQMFF
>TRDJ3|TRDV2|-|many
TGTGCCTGTGACACCGTGCGGGGAGCGAGCTCCTGGGACACCCGACAGATGTTTTTC
CACDTVRGASSWDTRQMFF
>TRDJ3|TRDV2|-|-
TGTGCCTGTGACACCGCGGATACTCGGGACTGGGACACCCGACAGATGTTTTTC
CACDTADTRDWDTRQMFF
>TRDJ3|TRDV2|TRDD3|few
TGTGCCCGTGACACCGCATACTGGGGGAACTCCTGGGACACCCGACAGATGTTTTTC
CARDTAYWGNSWDTRQMFF
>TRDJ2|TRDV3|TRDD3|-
TGTGCCTTTAAGGCGGGAAAACTGGGGGATACGGGGGGGGCAGCACAACTCTTCTTT
CAFKAGKLGDTGGAAQLFF
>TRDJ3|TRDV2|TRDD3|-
TGTGCCTGTGACACCGCTGAGGGGGGATACGCTACCTGGGACACCCGACAGATGTTTTTC
CACDTAEGGYATWDTRQMFF
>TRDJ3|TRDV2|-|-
TGTGCCTGTGACACCGGGGGGTCCCTATCCTGGGACACCCGACAGATGTTTTTC
CACDTGGSLSWDTRQMFF
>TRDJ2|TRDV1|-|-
TGTGCTCTTGGGGAGGGCCTATCCCCTTTGACAGCACAACTCTTCTTT
CALGEGLSPLTAQLFF
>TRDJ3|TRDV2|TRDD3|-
TGTGCCTGTGACGTACTGGGGGATGGTAGGTCCTGGGACGCCCGACAGATGTTTTTC
CACDVLGDGRSWDARQMFF
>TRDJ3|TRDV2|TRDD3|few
TGTGCCTGTGACACCGTACCGGGGGATACAGGCTCCTGGGACACCCGACAGATGTTTTTC
CACDTVPGDTGSWDTRQMFF
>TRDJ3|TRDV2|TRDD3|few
TGTGCCTGTGACACCTCACTGGGGATACGAGACTGGGACACCCGACAGATGTTTTTC
CACDTSLGIRDWDTRQMFF